This T cell receptor beta chain was documented in a study of Graves' ophthalmopathy and Graves' hyperthyroidism. Amplification targeted the TCR beta CDR3 regions, with RNA transcripts as the source material. Following a first-round RT-PCR that used HTBI primers, a second-round multiplex PCR was carried out. From the multiplex PCR reads, TCRdb called clonotypes with MiXCR, one entry per CDR3 protein. The sample lists hundreds of thousands of distinct CDR3 sequences; under 50% were seen once. CDR3 length equals 15 residues. Deletions cut 8 bases from V and 0 bases from J, with 11 bases between. Germline V gene sequence: CDR1 MGHDK, CDR2 SYGVNS.

This chain uses TRBV25-1 with TRBJ2-6; D perhaps matches TRBD2 (5 bases). The origin of this receptor is an adult man with Graves' ophthalmopathy. The sequenced sample was peripheral blood. CDR3 nucleotide sequence: TGTGCCAGCTTGGAGGCAGACTCTGGGGCCAACGTCCTGACTTTC. This translates into CASLEADSGANVLTF.